This T cell receptor beta chain was obtained from a study of CXCR3-negative and CXCR3-positive naive CD8 T cells. Study observations and caveats: TRB CDR3 hydrophobicity was greater in CXCR3-positive naive cells than in CXCR3-negative naive cells.

The method, 5' RACE with UMI labels, was used to prepare the TRB cDNA libraries. TCRdb derives one entry per CDR3 protein from the 5' RACE reads, leaving out DNA. The sample is made up of 65,000 to 90,000 distinct CDR3 sequences, and the top ten hold roughly 0.59% of it. Points on this clonotype: Its matching antigen is unknown.

Germline assignment: CDR1 SGHTA and CDR2 FQGNSA. CDR3 length: 14 amino acids. The source is a human donor in good health. Some clones in this sample may be carry-over from other donors' samples. J is TRBJ2-1 and V is TRBV7-2; TCRdb returns TRBD2, unconfirmable since there is no DNA. Material: naive CXCR3+ CD8+ T cells from blood. The sample's subset: CD45RO-CCR7+CD27+CD95- naive CD8+ T cells expressing CXCR3 (TNR3+). The CDR3 is CASSPKGEYNEQFF.